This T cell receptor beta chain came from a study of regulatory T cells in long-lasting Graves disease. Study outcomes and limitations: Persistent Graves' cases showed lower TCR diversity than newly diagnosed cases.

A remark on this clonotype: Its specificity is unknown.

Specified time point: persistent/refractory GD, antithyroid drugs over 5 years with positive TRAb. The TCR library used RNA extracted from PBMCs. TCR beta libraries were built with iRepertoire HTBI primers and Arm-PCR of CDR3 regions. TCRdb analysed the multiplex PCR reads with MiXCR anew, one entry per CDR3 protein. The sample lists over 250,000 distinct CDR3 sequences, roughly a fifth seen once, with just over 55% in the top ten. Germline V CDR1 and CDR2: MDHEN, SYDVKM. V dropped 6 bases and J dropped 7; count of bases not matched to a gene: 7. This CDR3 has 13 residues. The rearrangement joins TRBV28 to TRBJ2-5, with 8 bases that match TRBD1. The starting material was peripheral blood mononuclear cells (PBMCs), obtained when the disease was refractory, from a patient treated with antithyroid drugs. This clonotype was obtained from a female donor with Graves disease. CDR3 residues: CASSSGGAGTQYF. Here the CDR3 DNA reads TGTGCCAGCAGCTCAGGGGGCGCGGGGACCCAGTACTTC. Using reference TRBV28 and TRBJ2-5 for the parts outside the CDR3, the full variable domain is DVKVTQSSRYLVKRTGEKVFLECVQDMDHENMFWYRQDPGLGLRLIYFSYDVKMKEKGDIPEGYSVSREKKERFSLILESASTNQTSMYLCASSSGGAGTQYFGPGTRLLVL.